This entry is about one TCR beta chain. Mismatch with germline at one junction end may stem from a read error. This entry comes from a study of control samples from healthy donors and cancer patients. Generated by immunoSEQ multiplex PCR, the TCRdb table keeps only in-frame clones and is missing some. The repertoire holds 40,000 to 55,000 clones, with about 92% as singletons. The CDR3 loop spans 14 amino acids. Per the germline V gene, CDR1 is LGHDT and CDR2 is YNNKEL (reference sequence). The TCR was taken from a man in his forties or fifties with colorectal cancer. V gene TRBV3-1 (or the pseudogene TRBV3-2) combines with J gene TRBJ2-2; D is ambiguous. Material for sequencing was PBMCs. The CDR3 loop is CASSLAWNPGELFF. The CDR3 DNA is TGTGCCAGCAGCCTGGCCTGGAACCCCGGGGAGCTGTTTTTT.